One and the same sample provided the 26 T cell receptor beta chains below, sequenced in a study of T-cell memory formation after mild COVID-19. TCRdb re-derived calls from the 5' RACE reads in MiXCR, one entry per CDR3 protein. The sample records approximately 500,000 distinct CDR3 sequences, roughly 25% being singletons. Sample: PBMCs or a T cell subset sorted from them (not recorded which). The receptor source for this set is an adult woman who had mild COVID-19 (a few samples of this study predate the infection). Cell type and time point are not known.

This clonotype was observed a handful of times. The V call is TRBV10-3, the J call TRBJ2-5, with a weak D call TRBD1 (7 bases). V was shortened by 3 bases and J by 5 bases, with 13 bases between the two germline ends. There are 14 residues in the CDR3. Germline-derived CDR1 and CDR2 are ENHRY and SYGVKD. Written as DNA, the CDR3 is TGTGCCATCAGTGACGGAGGGGGCGCGGAGACCCAGTACTTC. Translating it yields CAISDGGGAETQYF.

A few counts support this clonotype. The J gene is TRBJ2-1, the V gene TRBV7-6, with no clear D. V was trimmed by 1 base and J by 5 bases, leaving 6 bases between them. This CDR3 is built from 13 residues. Germline values: CDR1 SGHVS, CDR2 FNYEAQ. CDR3 sequence reads: CASSLDHHNEQFF. The CDR3 DNA sequence: TGTGCCAGCAGCTTAGACCACCACAATGAGCAGTTCTTC. Together with reference TRBV7-6 and TRBJ2-1, the CDR3 gives the full variable domain: GAGVSQSPRYKVTKRGQDVALRCDPISGHVSLYWYRQALGQGPEFLTYFNYEAQQDKSGLPNDRFSAERPEGSISTLTIQRTEQRDSAMYRCASSLDHHNEQFFGPGTRLTVL.

This clonotype has more than one count but fewer than ten. V usage is TRBV5-1 and J usage is TRBJ2-2; D remains unclear. This CDR3 spans 16 amino acids. V lost 4 bases and J lost 5, with 18 bases in between. Germline loops: CDR1 SGHRS, CDR2 YFSETQ. The CDR3 region is CASSLPALGRTGELFF. In DNA, the CDR3 is TGCGCCAGCAGCCTCCCCGCCCTTGGTCGGACCGGGGAGCTGTTTTTT.

The chain recombines TRBV30 with TRBJ2-2; 10 bases match TRBD1. Germline-derived CDR1 and CDR2 are GTSNPN and SVGIG (reference sequence). The CDR3 has 13 amino acids. The junction had 5 bases not matched to a gene; V was cut back by 8 bases and J by 5 bases. The CDR3 sequence: CALWGQGTGELFF. CDR3 DNA sequence: TGTGCCCTCTGGGGACAGGGGACCGGGGAGCTGTTTTTT.

This chain connects TRBV20-1 to TRBJ2-3; 11 bases map to TRBD2. Germline lookup yields CDR1 DFQATT and CDR2 SNEGSKA (reference sequence). The length of the CDR3 is 13 residues. The CDR3: CRALAGGPGTQYF. Written as DNA, the CDR3 is TGCAGGGCATTAGCGGGGGGGCCGGGCACGCAGTATTTT.

The rearrangement joins TRBV7-3 to TRBJ2-1; the D is unclear. The CDR3 has 16 amino acids. Trimming stripped 0 bases from V and 2 bases from J, with 11 bases between. CDR1 SGHTA and CDR2 FQGTGA come from the germline V gene. CDR3 nucleotides: TGTGCCAGCAGCTTAACGGACGGGTCAGCCTACAATGAGCAGTTCTTC. The encoded protein is CASSLTDGSAYNEQFF.

This clonotype was seen a few times. The chain combines TRBV12-3 or TRBV12-4 with TRBJ2-7; 10 bases are a match to TRBD2. Losses at the gene ends were 1 base for V and 5 bases for J; bases not matched to a gene: 5. The length of the CDR3 is 15 residues. CDR3 bases: TGTGCCAGCAGTTTAGTCGGACTAGCGGAGGACGAGCAGTACTTC. This codes for CASSLVGLAEDEQYF.

The chain recombines TRBV5-6 with TRBJ1-1; D is unresolved. This CDR3 contains 13 residues. V lost 0 bases and J 6 bases, leaving 9 bases between the germline ends. Germline V gives CDR1 SGHDT, CDR2 YYEEEE. The CDR3, as DNA: TGTGCCAGCAGCTTGGCGTCAATTTCTGAAGCTTTCTTT. Translating gives CASSLASISEAFF. The whole variable domain, remainder taken from reference TRBV5-6 and TRBJ1-1, is DAGVTQSPTHLIKTRGQQVTLRCSPKSGHDTVSWYQQALGQGPQFIFQYYEEEERQRGNFPDRFSGHQFPNYSSELNVNALLLGDSALYLCASSLASISEAFFGQGTRLTVV.

This chain joins TRBV12-3 or TRBV12-4 and TRBJ1-4; possible D gene TRBD1, 6 bases. With 4 bases removed from V and 11 bases from J, the gap between germline ends came to 11 bases. This CDR3 is built from 12 residues. As DNA, the CDR3 is TGTGCCAGCAGTTATGAAAGGGGGAAACTGTTTTTT. Its translation: CASSYERGKLFF.

The genes are TRBV5-5 and TRBJ2-5, with 8 nucleotides matching TRBD2. This CDR3 contains 13 residues. Trimming took 5 bases from V and 7 from J; bases not matched to a gene: 7. Germline-derived CDR1 and CDR2 are SGHKS and YYEKEE (reference sequence). The CDR3 DNA is TGTGCCAGCAGGTATAGCGGGACTGCGACCCAGTACTTC. This encodes CASRYSGTATQYF.

The CDR3 nucleotides are TGTGCCAGCAGTTTATCGTTAGGGGGCAGTTCACCCCTCCACTTT. Protein: CASSLSLGGSSPLHF. This rearrangement joins TRBV27 to TRBJ1-6, with TRBD1 identical over 7 bases. This CDR3 region has 15 residues. Per the germline V gene, CDR1 is MNHEY and CDR2 is SMNVEV (reference sequence). Trimming cost V 0 bases and J 9 bases; bases outside gene matches: 5.

Many counts were recorded for this clonotype. The chain recombines TRBV7-9 with TRBJ2-1; 7 bases line up with TRBD2. The CDR3 loop spans 14 amino acids. V lost 1 base, J lost 8 bases, and 5 bases stayed unmatched. CDR1 SEHNR and CDR2 FQNEAQ come from the germline V gene (reference sequence). The CDR3 coding sequence is TGTGCCAGCAGCTTAGGGGCGGGAGTGGATGAGCAGTTCTTC. This translates into CASSLGAGVDEQFF. Based on the CDR3 plus reference TRBV7-9 and TRBJ2-1, the full variable domain is DTGVSQNPRHKITKRGQNVTFRCDPISEHNRLYWYRQTLGQGPEFLTYFQNEAQLEKSRLLSDRFSAERPKGSFSTLEIQRTEQGDSAMYLCASSLGAGVDEQFFGPGTRLTVL.

This clonotype was seen only a few times. J is TRBJ2-1 and V is TRBV6-5; TRBD1 might be the D (7 bases). CDR3 length equals 14 residues. Germline V gene lookup returns CDR1 MNHEY and CDR2 SVGAGI. Trimming cost V 5 bases and J 4 bases, with 12 bases left between them. DNA for the CDR3: TGTGCCAGCAGTCGGGCAGGGGGGTACAATGAGCAGTTCTTC. Residues: CASSRAGGYNEQFF.

This clonotype appeared a few times. The rearrangement links TRBV7-9 to TRBJ2-2; TRBD2 might be the D (6 bases). The CDR3 is made up of 14 amino acids. CDR1 is SEHNR and CDR2 is FQNEAQ in the germline V gene (reference sequence). V was clipped by 8 bases and J by 4 bases, with 14 bases between them. In DNA, the CDR3 is TGTGCCAGCCTCGGGGGTTCGACCACCGGGGAGCTGTTTTTT. This encodes CASLGGSTTGELFF.

This clonotype turned up a few times. The chain couples TRBV6-5 to TRBJ2-3, with TRBD1 matching over 7 bases. Germline assignment: CDR1 MNHEY and CDR2 SVGAGI. The CDR3 is made up of 15 amino acids. Trimming took 2 bases from V and 3 from J; bases not matched to a gene: 5. This chain's CDR3 is CASSYTQGDTDTQYF. In nucleotides, the CDR3 is TGTGCCAGCAGTTACACGCAGGGGGATACAGATACGCAGTATTTT.

The chain employs TRBV7-3 and TRBJ2-3, with a possible D match to TRBD1 (6 bases). The germline V gene encodes CDR1 SGHTA and CDR2 FQGTGA. The CDR3 length is 14 residues. The V and J ends lost 5 bases and 4 bases respectively, with 13 bases between them. The CDR3 DNA follows: TGTGCCAGCAGCCATACAGGGAGCGCAGATACGCAGTATTTT. It specifies CASSHTGSADTQYF.

This clonotype was found a few times. The rearrangement joins TRBV24-1 to TRBJ2-7; 8 bases line up with TRBD1. The CDR3 totals 15 residues. Germline-derived CDR1 and CDR2 are KGHDR and SFDVKD. V dropped 1 base and J dropped 3; count of bases not matched to a gene: 4. CDR3 DNA sequence: TGTGCCACCAGTGATTTCGGGACAGGAGTCTACGAGCAGTACTTC. Translating it yields CATSDFGTGVYEQYF.

This clonotype was seen only a few times. The CDR3 spells CAWSARSSGAYNEQFF. The CDR3 DNA is TGTGCCTGGAGCGCCAGGTCTAGCGGAGCCTACAATGAGCAGTTCTTC. The chain uses TRBV30 and TRBJ2-1; 7 nucleotides match TRBD2. Germline V gene data show CDR1 as GTSNPN and CDR2 as SVGIG (reference sequence). Unmatched junction bases numbered 10, after V lost 3 bases and J lost 2 bases. The CDR3 is made up of 16 amino acids.

In its sample, this clonotype was seen a few times. V gene TRBV12-3 or TRBV12-4 combines with J gene TRBJ1-6; TRBD1 matches 8 bases. The length of the CDR3 is 14 residues. V shed 5 bases, J shed 7 bases, and the junction held 4 bases outside the gene matches. The chain's CDR3 is CASSRDRSNSPLHF. The CDR3 region has the DNA TGTGCCAGCAGTCGGGACAGGAGCAATTCACCCCTCCACTTT.

This clonotype was observed a handful of times. The chain combines TRBV9 with TRBJ2-7; unclear D gene. The CDR3 has 14 amino acids. The germline V gene has CDR1 SGDLS and CDR2 YYNGEE. V was shortened by 3 bases and J by 6 bases, with 16 bases between the two germline ends. CDR3 in DNA: TGTGCCAGCAGCGCCCGGGTCTTGGCTAGCGAGCAGTACTTC. This sequence encodes CASSARVLASEQYF.

This clonotype was observed a few times. This chain connects TRBV29-1 to TRBJ2-1; D is perhaps TRBD2 (6 bases). The V gene's germline CDR1 is SQVTM and CDR2 ANQGSEA. The CDR3 runs to 12 residues. V lost 7 bases and J 6 bases, leaving 13 bases between the germline ends. DNA for the CDR3: TGCAGCGGATTAATTAGCGGCAATGAGCAGTTCTTC. Protein: CSGLISGNEQFF.

The chain employs TRBV30 and TRBJ2-7; tentatively, D is TRBD1 or TRBD2 (5 bases each). Germline CDR1 reads GTSNPN; CDR2 reads SVGIG (reference sequence). The CDR3 extends over 13 amino acids. V was trimmed by 2 bases and J by 5 bases, leaving 13 bases between them. The CDR3 nucleotides read TGTGCCTGGAGTACGGGACGAGGGGACGAGCAGTACTTC. Amino acid sequence: CAWSTGRGDEQYF.

The chain links TRBV12-3 or TRBV12-4 to TRBJ2-2; no reliable D call. The germline V and J ends were trimmed by 1 base and 1 base, with 10 bases remaining between them. CDR3 size: 16 residues. DNA of the CDR3: TGTGCCAGCAGTTTAGGAGTCTTAAAGAACACCGGGGAGCTGTTTTTT. Its protein is CASSLGVLKNTGELFF.

V usage is TRBV29-1 and J usage is TRBJ1-2; maybe TRBD1 (6 bases). Germline CDR1 is SQVTM and CDR2 is ANQGSEA. The length of the CDR3 is 14 residues. V gave up 4 bases and J gave up 2 bases, with 14 bases separating them. In nucleotides, the CDR3 is TGCAGCGTTGGCGGTGGGGGGCTGAACTATGGCTACACCTTC. This encodes CSVGGGGLNYGYTF.

This clonotype has more than one count but fewer than ten. J is TRBJ2-1 and V is TRBV7-3; 13 nucleotides align to TRBD2. CDR1 is SGHTA, CDR2 FQGTGA, per germline. V trimming: 5 bases; J trimming: 7 bases; junction bases outside the gene matches: 5. The length of the CDR3 is 15 residues. The CDR3 region is CASSPTSGRTNEQFF. The CDR3 coding sequence is TGTGCCAGCAGCCCGACTAGCGGGAGGACAAATGAGCAGTTCTTC.

The V gene is TRBV7-2, the J gene TRBJ2-5, with 15 bases fitting TRBD2. The germline V gene has CDR1 SGHTA and CDR2 FQGNSA. V shed 4 bases, J shed 4 bases, and the junction held 4 bases outside the gene matches. The CDR3 totals 16 residues. As DNA, the CDR3 is TGTGCCAGCAGCTCTTCGGGACTAGCGGGAGGAGAGACCCAGTACTTC. This gives the protein CASSSSGLAGGETQYF.